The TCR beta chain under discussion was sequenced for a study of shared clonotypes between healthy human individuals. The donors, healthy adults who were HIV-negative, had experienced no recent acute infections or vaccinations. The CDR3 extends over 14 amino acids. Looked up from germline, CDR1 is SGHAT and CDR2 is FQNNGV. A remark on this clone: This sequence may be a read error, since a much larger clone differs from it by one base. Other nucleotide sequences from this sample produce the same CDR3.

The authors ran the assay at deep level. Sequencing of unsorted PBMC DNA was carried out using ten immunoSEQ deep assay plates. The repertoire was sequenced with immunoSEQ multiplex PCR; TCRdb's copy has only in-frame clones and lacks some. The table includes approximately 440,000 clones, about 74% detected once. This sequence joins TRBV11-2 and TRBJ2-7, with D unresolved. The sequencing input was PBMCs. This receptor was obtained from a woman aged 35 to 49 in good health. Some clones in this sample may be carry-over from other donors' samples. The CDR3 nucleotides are TGTGCCAGCAGCTTAGGTGGCAGCTCCTATGAGCAGTACTTC. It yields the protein CASSLGGSSYEQYF. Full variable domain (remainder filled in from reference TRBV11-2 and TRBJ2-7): EAGVAQSPRYKIIEKRQSVAFWCNPISGHATLYWYQQILGQGPKLLIQFQNNGVVDDSQLPKDRFSAERLKGVDSTLKIQPAKLEDSAVYLCASSLGGSSYEQYFGPGTRLTVT.